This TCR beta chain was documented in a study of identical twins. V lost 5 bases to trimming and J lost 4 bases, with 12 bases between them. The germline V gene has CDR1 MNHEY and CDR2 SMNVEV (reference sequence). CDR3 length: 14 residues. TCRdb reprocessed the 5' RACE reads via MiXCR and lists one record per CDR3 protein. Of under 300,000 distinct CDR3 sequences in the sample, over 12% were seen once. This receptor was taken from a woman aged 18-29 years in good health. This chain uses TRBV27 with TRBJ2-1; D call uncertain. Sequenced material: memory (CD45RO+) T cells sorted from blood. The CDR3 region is CASSPGGFYNEQFF. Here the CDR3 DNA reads TGTGCCAGCAGTCCTGGCGGATTTTACAATGAGCAGTTCTTC.